The sequence of this TCR beta chain was determined in a study of T cell repertoires in cytomegalovirus infection. Looking at the study overall: A matching HLA type, together with CMV infection, was signaled by public TCR beta signatures. The study, taken as a whole, reports: Clonotype analysis showed dominance of the ex vivo response by HLA-C-restricted CMV-specific TCR beta clonotypes. Cumulative public TCR beta family frequency identified CMV carriers with the relevant HLA.

TCRdb called the reads again in MiXCR, with one record for every CDR3 protein. The sample comprises 490,000 or so distinct CDR3 sequences, roughly 10% of which are singletons, and about 10% rests with the top ten. Ten or more counts support this clonotype. What it binds is not known. The clonotype comes from a human donor in good health (CMV status not recorded). Some clones in this sample may be carry-over from other donors' samples. The sample consisted of PBMCs.

The CDR3 DNA sequence: TGTGCTAGTGGTCTGGGGGGCCCCCCCAAGTATTTT. Translating it yields CASGLGGPPKYF. The gene calls are TRBV12-5 and TRBJ2-3; TRBD1 or TRBD2 may be the D gene (6 bases each). The ends were cut back, 5 bases at V and 13 bases at J, with 16 bases in the middle. Germline assignment: CDR1 LGHNT and CDR2 FRNRAP. The CDR3 runs 12 residues.